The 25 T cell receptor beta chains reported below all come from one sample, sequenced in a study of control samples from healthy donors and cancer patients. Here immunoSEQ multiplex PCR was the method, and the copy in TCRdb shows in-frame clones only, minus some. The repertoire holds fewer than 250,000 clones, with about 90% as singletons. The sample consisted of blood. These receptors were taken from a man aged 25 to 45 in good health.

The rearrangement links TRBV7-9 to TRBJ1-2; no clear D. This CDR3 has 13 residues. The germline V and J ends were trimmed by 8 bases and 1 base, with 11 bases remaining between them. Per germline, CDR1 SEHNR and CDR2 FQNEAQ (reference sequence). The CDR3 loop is CASSPSGNYGYTF. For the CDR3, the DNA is TGTGCCAGCTCCCCCAGTGGTAACTATGGCTACACCTTC.

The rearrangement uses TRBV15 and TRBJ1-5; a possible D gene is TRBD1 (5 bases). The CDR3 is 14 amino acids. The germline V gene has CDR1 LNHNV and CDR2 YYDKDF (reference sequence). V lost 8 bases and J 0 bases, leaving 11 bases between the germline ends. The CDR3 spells CATQGTDSNQPQHF. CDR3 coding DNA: TGTGCCACCCAAGGGACGGATAGCAATCAGCCCCAGCATTTT.

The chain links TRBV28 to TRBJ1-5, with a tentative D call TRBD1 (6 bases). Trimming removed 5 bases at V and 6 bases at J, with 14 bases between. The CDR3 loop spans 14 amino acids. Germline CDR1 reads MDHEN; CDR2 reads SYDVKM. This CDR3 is CASSITGLGQPQHF. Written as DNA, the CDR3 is TGTGCCAGCAGTATTACAGGGCTAGGTCAGCCCCAGCATTTT. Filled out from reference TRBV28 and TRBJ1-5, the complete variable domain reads DVKVTQSSRYLVKRTGEKVFLECVQDMDHENMFWYRQDPGLGLRLIYFSYDVKMKEKGDIPEGYSVSREKKERFSLILESASTNQTSMYLCASSITGLGQPQHFGDGTRLSIL.

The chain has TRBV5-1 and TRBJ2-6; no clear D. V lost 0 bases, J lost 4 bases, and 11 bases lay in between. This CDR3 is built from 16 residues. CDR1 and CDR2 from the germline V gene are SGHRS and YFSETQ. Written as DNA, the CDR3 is TGCGCCAGCAGCTTGGCTGCGCTCGCAGGGGCCAACGTCCTGACTTTC. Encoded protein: CASSLAALAGANVLTF.

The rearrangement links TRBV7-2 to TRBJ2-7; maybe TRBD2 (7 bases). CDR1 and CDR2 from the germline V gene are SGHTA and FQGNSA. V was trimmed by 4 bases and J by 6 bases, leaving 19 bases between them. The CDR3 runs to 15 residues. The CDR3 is CASSSLGGGGSEQYF. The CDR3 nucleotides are TGTGCCAGCAGCTCCTTGGGAGGGGGGGGCTCCGAGCAGTACTTC.

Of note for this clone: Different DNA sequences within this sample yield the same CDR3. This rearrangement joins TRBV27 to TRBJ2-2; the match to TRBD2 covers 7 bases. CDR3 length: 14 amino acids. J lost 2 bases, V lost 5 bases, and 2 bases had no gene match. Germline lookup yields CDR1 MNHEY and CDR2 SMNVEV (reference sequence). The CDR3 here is CASSRGSNTGELFF. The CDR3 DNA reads TGTGCCAGCAGTCGCGGGAGCAACACCGGGGAGCTGTTTTTT.

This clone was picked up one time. The CDR3: CASSPRGTGGYQPQHF. Here the CDR3 DNA reads TGTGCCAGCAGTCCTAGGGGGACAGGGGGTTATCAGCCCCAGCATTTT. The gene calls are TRBV25-1 and TRBJ1-5; 11 nucleotides align to TRBD1. This CDR3 region has 16 residues. V was clipped by 5 bases and J by 5 bases; unmatched bases: 8. The germline V gene encodes CDR1 MGHDK and CDR2 SYGVNS.

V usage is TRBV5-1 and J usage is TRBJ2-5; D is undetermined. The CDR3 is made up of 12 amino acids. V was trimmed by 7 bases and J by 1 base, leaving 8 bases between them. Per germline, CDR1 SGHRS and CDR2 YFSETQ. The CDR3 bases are TGCGCCAGCCGCGCAGCCCAAGAGACCCAGTACTTC. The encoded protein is CASRAAQETQYF.

The CDR3 nucleotides are TGTGCCTTGGCCTTAGCGTTTGGCTACAATGAGCAGTTCTTC. This encodes CALALAFGYNEQFF. The chain joins TRBV30 to TRBJ2-1; possible D gene TRBD2, 5 bases. The germline V and J ends were trimmed by 7 bases and 3 bases, with 16 bases remaining between them. This CDR3 comprises 14 residues. The germline V gene encodes CDR1 GTSNPN and CDR2 SVGIG (reference sequence).

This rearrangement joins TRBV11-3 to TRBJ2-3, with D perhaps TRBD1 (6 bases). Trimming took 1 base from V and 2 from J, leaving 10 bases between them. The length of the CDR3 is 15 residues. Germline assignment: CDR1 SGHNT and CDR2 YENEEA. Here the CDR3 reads CASSLGGPDTDTQYF. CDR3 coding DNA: TGTGCCAGCAGCTTAGGGGGGCCGGACACAGATACGCAGTATTTT.

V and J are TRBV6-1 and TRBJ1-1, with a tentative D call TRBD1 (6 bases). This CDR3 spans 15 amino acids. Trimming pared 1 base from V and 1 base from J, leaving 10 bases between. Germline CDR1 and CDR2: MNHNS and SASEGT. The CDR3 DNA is TGTGCCAGCAGTGAAGGAGCGGGGGCGAACACTGAAGCTTTCTTT. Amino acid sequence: CASSEGAGANTEAFF.

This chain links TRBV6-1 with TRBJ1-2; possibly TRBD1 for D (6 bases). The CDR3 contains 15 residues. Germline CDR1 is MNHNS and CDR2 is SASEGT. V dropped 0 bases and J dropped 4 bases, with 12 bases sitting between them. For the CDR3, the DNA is TGTGCCAGCAGTGAAGCGCTAGGGGGACCCTATGGCTACACCTTC. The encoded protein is CASSEALGGPYGYTF.

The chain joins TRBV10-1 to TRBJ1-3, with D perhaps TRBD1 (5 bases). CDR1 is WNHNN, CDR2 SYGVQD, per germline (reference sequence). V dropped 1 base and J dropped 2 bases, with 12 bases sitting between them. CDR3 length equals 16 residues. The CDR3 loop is CASSEYVGATGNTIYF. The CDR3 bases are TGCGCCAGCAGTGAGTACGTCGGGGCTACTGGAAACACCATATATTTT.

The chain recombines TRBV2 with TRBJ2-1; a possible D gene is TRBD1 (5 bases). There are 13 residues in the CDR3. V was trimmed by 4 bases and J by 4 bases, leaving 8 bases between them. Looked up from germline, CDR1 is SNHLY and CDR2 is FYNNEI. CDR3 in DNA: TGTGCCAGCAGTGTAACAGGATACAATGAGCAGTTCTTC. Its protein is CASSVTGYNEQFF.

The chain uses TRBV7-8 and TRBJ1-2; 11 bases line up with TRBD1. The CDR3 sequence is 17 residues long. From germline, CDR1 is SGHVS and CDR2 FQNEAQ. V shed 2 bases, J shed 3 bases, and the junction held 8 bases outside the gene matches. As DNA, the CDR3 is TGTGCCAGCAGCTTATACGGACAGGGGGCGAATGACTATGGCTACACCTTC. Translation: CASSLYGQGANDYGYTF.

The CDR3 DNA is TGTGCCACCAGTCGATGGGGTGGGGGAAACACCATATATTTT. As protein: CATSRWGGGNTIYF. V is TRBV24-1 and J is TRBJ1-3; D not certain. The V gene's germline CDR1 is KGHDR and CDR2 SFDVKD. Deletions cut 6 bases from V and 4 bases from J, with 12 bases between. CDR3 length: 14 residues.

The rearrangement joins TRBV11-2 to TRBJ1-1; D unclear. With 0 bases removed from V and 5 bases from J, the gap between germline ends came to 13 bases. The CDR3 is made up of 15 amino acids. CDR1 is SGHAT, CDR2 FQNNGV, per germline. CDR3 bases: TGTGCCAGCAGCTTAGATCTCGAGGTCGTAACTGAAGCTTTCTTT. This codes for CASSLDLEVVTEAFF.

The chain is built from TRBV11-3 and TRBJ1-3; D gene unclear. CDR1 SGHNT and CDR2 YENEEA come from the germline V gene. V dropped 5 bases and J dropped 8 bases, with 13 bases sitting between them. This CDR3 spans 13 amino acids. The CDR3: CASSPGSTDTIYF. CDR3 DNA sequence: TGTGCCAGCAGCCCGGGGAGTACGGACACCATATATTTT.

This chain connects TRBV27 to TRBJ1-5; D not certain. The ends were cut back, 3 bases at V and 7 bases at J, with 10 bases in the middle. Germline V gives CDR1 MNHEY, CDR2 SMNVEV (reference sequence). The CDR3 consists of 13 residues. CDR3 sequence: CASSLGLGQPQHF. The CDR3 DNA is TGTGCCAGCAGTTTGGGGTTGGGCCAGCCCCAGCATTTT.

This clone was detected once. CDR3 coding DNA: TGCGCCAGCAGTGAGGGACAGTATTATGAAAAACTGTTTTTT. As protein: CASSEGQYYEKLFF. V is TRBV10-1 and J is TRBJ1-4, with D perhaps TRBD1 (6 bases). V lost 2 bases, J lost 6 bases, and 10 bases lay in between. The germline V gene has CDR1 WNHNN and CDR2 SYGVQD (reference sequence). This CDR3 is 14 amino acids long.

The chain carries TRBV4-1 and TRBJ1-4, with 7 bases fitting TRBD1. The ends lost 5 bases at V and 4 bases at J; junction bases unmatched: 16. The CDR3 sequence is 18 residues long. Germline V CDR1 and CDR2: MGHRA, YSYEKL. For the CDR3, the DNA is TGCGCCAGCAGCGAGACAGGGTCTCACCGTCAGGATAATGAAAAACTGTTTTTT. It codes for CASSETGSHRQDNEKLFF.

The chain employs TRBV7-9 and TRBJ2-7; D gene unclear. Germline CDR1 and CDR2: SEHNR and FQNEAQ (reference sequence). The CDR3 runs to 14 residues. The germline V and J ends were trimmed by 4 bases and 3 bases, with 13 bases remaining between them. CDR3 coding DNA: TGTGCCAGCAGCTCCAACCCCAGCGTCTACGAGCAGTACTTC. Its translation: CASSSNPSVYEQYF.

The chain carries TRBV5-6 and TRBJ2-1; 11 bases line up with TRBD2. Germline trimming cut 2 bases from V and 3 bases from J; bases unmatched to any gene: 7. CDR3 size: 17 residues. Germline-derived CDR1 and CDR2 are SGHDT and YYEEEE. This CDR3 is CASSLLAGARDYNEQFF. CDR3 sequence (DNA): TGTGCCAGCAGCTTACTAGCGGGGGCCCGCGACTACAATGAGCAGTTCTTC.

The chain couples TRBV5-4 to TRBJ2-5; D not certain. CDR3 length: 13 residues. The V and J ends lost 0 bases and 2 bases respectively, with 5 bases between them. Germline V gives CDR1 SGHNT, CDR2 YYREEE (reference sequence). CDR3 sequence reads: CASSLAEQETQYF. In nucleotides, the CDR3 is TGTGCCAGCAGCTTGGCGGAACAAGAGACCCAGTACTTC.

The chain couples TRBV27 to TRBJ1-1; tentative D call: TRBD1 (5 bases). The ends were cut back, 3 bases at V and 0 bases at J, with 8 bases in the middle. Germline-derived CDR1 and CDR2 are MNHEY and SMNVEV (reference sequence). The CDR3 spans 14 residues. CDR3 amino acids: CASSFGALNTEAFF. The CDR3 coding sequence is TGTGCCAGCAGTTTCGGGGCTTTGAACACTGAAGCTTTCTTT.